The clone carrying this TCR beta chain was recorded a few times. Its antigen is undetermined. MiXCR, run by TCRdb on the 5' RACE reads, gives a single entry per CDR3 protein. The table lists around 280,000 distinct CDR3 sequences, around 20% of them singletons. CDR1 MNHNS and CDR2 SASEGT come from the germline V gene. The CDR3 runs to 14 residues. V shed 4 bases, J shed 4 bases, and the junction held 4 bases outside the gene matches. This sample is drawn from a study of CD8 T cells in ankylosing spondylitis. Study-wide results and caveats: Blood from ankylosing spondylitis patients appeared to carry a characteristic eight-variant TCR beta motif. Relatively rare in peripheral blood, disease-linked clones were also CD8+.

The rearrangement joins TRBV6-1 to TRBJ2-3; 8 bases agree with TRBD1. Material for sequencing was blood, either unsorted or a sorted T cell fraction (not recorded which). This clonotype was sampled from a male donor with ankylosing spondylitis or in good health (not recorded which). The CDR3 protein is CASSVDRVADTQYF. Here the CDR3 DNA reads TGTGCCAGCAGTGTGGACAGGGTGGCAGATACGCAGTATTTT.